This TCR beta chain is from a study of lymphopenia after photon versus proton radiotherapy. This clone showed up just a few times. Per germline, CDR1 SQVTM and CDR2 ANQGSEA. Trimming shortened V by 4 bases and J by 0 bases, and 7 bases separated the two germline ends. This CDR3 contains 13 residues. Generated by immunoSEQ multiplex PCR, the TCRdb table keeps only in-frame clones and is missing some. The sample carries about 58,000 clones, roughly 80% recorded once. Sequenced here: peripheral blood, sampled from a patient treated with proton-based radiotherapy. The source is a man in his sixties with pancreatic cancer. The V and J genes are TRBV29-1 and TRBJ2-1; D is unclear. The CDR3 loop is CSVGSPSYNEQFF. The CDR3 DNA sequence: TGCAGCGTTGGGTCGCCCTCCTACAATGAGCAGTTCTTC.